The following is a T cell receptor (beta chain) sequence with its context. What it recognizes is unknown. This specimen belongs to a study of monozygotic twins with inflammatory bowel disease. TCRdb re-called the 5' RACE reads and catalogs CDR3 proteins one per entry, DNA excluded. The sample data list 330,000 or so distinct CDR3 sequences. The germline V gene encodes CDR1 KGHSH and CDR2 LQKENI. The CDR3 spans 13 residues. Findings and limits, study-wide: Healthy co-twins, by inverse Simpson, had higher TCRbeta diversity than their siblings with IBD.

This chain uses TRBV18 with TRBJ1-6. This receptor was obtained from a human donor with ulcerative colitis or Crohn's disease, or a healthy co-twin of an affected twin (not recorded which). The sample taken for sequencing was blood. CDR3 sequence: CASSPSGDSPLHF.